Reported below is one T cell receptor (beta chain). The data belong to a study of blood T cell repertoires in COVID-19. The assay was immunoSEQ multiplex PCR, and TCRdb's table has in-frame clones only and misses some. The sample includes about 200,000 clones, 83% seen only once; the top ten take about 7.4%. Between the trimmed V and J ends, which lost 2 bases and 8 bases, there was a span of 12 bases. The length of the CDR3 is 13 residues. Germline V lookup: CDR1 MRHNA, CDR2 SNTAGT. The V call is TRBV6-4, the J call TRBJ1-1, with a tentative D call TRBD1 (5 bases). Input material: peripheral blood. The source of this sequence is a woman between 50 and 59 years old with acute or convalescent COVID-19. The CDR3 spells CASSDPDRREAFF. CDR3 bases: TGTGCCAGCAGTGACCCCGACAGAAGGGAAGCTTTCTTT.